These 23 T cell receptor beta chains share one sample of origin, sequenced in a study of shared clonotypes between healthy human individuals. Sequencing was performed with immunoSEQ multiplex PCR; in TCRdb, only in-frame clones are kept and a portion is missing. The sample has 450,000 to 500,000 clones; almost 80% are singletons. The specimen was PBMCs. The origin of the receptors is a woman in her 40s in good health. Some clones in this sample may be carry-over from other donors' samples.

The rearrangement links TRBV7-9 to TRBJ2-2; tentatively, D is TRBD2 (5 bases). The ends were cut back, 0 bases at V and 2 bases at J, with 10 bases in the middle. The CDR3 runs 16 residues. CDR1 SEHNR and CDR2 FQNEAQ come from the germline V gene (reference sequence). Here the CDR3 reads CASSLAKLVNTGELFF. The CDR3 region has the DNA TGTGCCAGCAGCTTAGCGAAACTAGTAAACACCGGGGAGCTGTTTTTT.

This clone was detected once. This rearrangement joins TRBV7-2 to TRBJ2-5, with 8 bases that match TRBD2. The trim removed 5 bases at V and 1 base at J, leaving 3 bases unmatched. Germline CDR1 is SGHTA and CDR2 is FQGNSA. This CDR3 has 14 amino acids. CDR3 protein: CASSRTSPQETQYF. For the CDR3, the DNA is TGTGCCAGCAGCCGGACTAGCCCCCAAGAGACCCAGTACTTC.

This clone was seen just once. This chain joins TRBV7-8 and TRBJ1-1; a weak D match, TRBD1 (6 bases). The CDR3 runs 13 residues. Trimming shortened V by 5 bases and J by 1 base, and 8 bases separated the two germline ends. The germline V gene has CDR1 SGHVS and CDR2 FQNEAQ. This CDR3 is CASSMDRNTEAFF. The CDR3, as DNA: TGTGCCAGCAGCATGGACAGGAACACTGAAGCTTTCTTT.

The chain has TRBV7-2 and TRBJ1-2, with a tentative D call TRBD1 (5 bases). Germline loops: CDR1 SGHTA, CDR2 FQGNSA. The V end was cut by 0 bases, the J end by 8 bases, with 16 bases between. CDR3 length: 15 amino acids. Written as DNA, the CDR3 is TGTGCCAGCAGCTTAGCGTCCGGGTCGGGGGAAGGCTACACCTTC. Encoded protein: CASSLASGSGEGYTF.

V gene TRBV18 combines with J gene TRBJ2-1, with D possibly being TRBD1 (5 bases). V was trimmed by 3 bases and J by 0 bases, leaving 21 bases between them. Germline V gene lookup returns CDR1 KGHSH and CDR2 LQKENI. The CDR3 is 19 amino acids. CDR3 sequence: CASSPLSGQSSSSYNEQFF. DNA of the CDR3: TGTGCCAGCTCACCCTTGTCCGGACAATCCTCGAGCTCCTACAATGAGCAGTTCTTC. The full variable domain, completed using reference TRBV18 and TRBJ2-1, is NAGVMQNPRHLVRRRGQEARLRCSPMKGHSHVYWYRQLPEEGLKFMVYLQKENIIDESGMPKERFSAEFPKEGPSILRIQQVVRGDSAAYFCASSPLSGQSSSSYNEQFFGPGTRLTVL.

The gene calls are TRBV28 and TRBJ2-1, with TRBD2 matching 14 bases. In germline, CDR1 is MDHEN, CDR2 SYDVKM. CDR3 length equals 19 residues. V trimming: 5 bases; J trimming: 1 base; junction bases outside the gene matches: 10. The CDR3 protein is CASSPGTSGSAASYNEQFF. The CDR3 region has the DNA TGTGCCAGCAGTCCCGGGACTAGCGGGAGTGCTGCATCCTACAATGAGCAGTTCTTC.

This clone was seen a single time. This chain links TRBV19 with TRBJ2-5; 8 bases are shared with TRBD2. The trim removed 1 base at V and 5 bases at J, leaving 3 bases unmatched. The V gene's germline CDR1 is LNHDA and CDR2 SQIVND (reference sequence). This CDR3 is built from 14 residues. The CDR3, as DNA: TGTGCCAGTAGTATAGTGGGACTAGGGGAGACCCAGTACTTC. Its translation: CASSIVGLGETQYF.

This chain uses TRBV6-5 with TRBJ2-7; weak D call: TRBD1 (5 bases). Trimming shortened V by 6 bases and J by 3 bases, and 9 bases separated the two germline ends. Germline assignment: CDR1 MNHEY and CDR2 SVGAGI. The CDR3 has 12 residues. For the CDR3, the DNA is TGTGCCAGCAGGAACAGGTTCTACGAGCAGTACTTC. Its protein product is CASRNRFYEQYF.

This clone appeared a single time. V usage is TRBV28 and J usage is TRBJ2-2; possibly TRBD1 for D (5 bases). Looked up from germline, CDR1 is MDHEN and CDR2 is SYDVKM. This CDR3 is 14 amino acids long. The ends were cut back, 7 bases at V and 6 bases at J, with 15 bases in the middle. The CDR3 DNA follows: TGTGCCAGCACTCCTGTGGGGCTACCCGGGGAGCTGTTTTTT. Encoded protein: CASTPVGLPGELFF. The variable domain in full, completed from reference TRBV28 and TRBJ2-2, reads DVKVTQSSRYLVKRTGEKVFLECVQDMDHENMFWYRQDPGLGLRLIYFSYDVKMKEKGDIPEGYSVSREKKERFSLILESASTNQTSMYLCASTPVGLPGELFFGEGSRLTVL.

As concerns this clone: Other nucleotide sequences from this sample produce the same CDR3. The genes are TRBV6-4 and TRBJ2-3; 10 bases agree with TRBD1. This CDR3 spans 15 amino acids. In germline, CDR1 is MRHNA, CDR2 SNTAGT. Trimming removed 2 bases from V and 1 base from J; junction bases left unmatched: 0. CDR3 bases: TGTGCCAGCAGTGACGGGACAGGGGGCACAGATACGCAGTATTTT. Translated: CASSDGTGGTDTQYF.

This clone has at least ten counts. This chain connects TRBV6-4 to TRBJ2-3, with 7 positions matching TRBD2. CDR3 length: 15 amino acids. Germline V lookup: CDR1 MRHNA, CDR2 SNTAGT. V was pared by 6 bases and J by 2 bases, with 8 bases of the junction left unmatched. CDR3 nucleotide sequence: TGTGCCAGCAGCCTACGGACTAGGGCCACAGATACGCAGTATTTT. This codes for CASSLRTRATDTQYF.

The rearrangement uses TRBV19 and TRBJ2-3, with 8 bases matching TRBD2. Unmatched junction bases numbered 7, after V lost 4 bases and J lost 4 bases. CDR1 and CDR2 from the germline V gene are LNHDA and SQIVND (reference sequence). The CDR3 has 15 amino acids. The DNA for the CDR3 is TGTGCCAGTAGTAGAGGACTAGCCCCGGCAGATACGCAGTATTTT. Translation gives CASSRGLAPADTQYF.

This chain joins TRBV7-2 and TRBJ2-2; TRBD1 might be the D (5 bases). Trimming pared 2 bases from V and 2 bases from J, leaving 9 bases between. This CDR3 region has 15 residues. Germline V lookup: CDR1 SGHTA, CDR2 FQGNSA. The CDR3 is CASSLLRTNTGELFF. The CDR3, as DNA: TGTGCCAGCAGCTTACTGCGGACAAACACCGGGGAGCTGTTTTTT.

The chain links TRBV5-1 to TRBJ2-5, with 10 bases aligning to TRBD2. Per the germline V gene, CDR1 is SGHRS and CDR2 is YFSETQ. V gave up 4 bases and J gave up 1 base; unmatched junction bases: 10. The CDR3 has 17 amino acids. CDR3 DNA sequence: TGCGCCAGCAGCCCCGGGACTAGCGCGCCTTTCCAAGAGACCCAGTACTTC. This codes for CASSPGTSAPFQETQYF.

The chain joins TRBV5-1 to TRBJ2-7; D is undetermined. Germline-derived CDR1 and CDR2 are SGHRS and YFSETQ. V lost 0 bases to trimming and J lost 7 bases, with 14 bases between them. The CDR3 covers 14 residues. The CDR3 region has the DNA TGCGCCAGCAGCTTGGCCGGTCGGCCGGATGAGCAGTACTTC. Translation gives CASSLAGRPDEQYF.

The V call is TRBV7-2, the J call TRBJ1-5; TRBD1 matches 7 bases. The V gene end was trimmed by 1 base and the J gene end by 5 bases; junction bases not matched to a gene: 5. The CDR3 has 15 residues. In germline, CDR1 is SGHTA, CDR2 FQGNSA. DNA for the CDR3: TGTGCCAGCAGCTTAGTAGGACAGGTTCATCAGCCCCAGCATTTT. Translated: CASSLVGQVHQPQHF.

The J gene is TRBJ2-7, the V gene TRBV11-2, with TRBD2 as a possible D gene (7 bases). Germline V CDR1 and CDR2: SGHAT, FQNNGV. Trimming removed 1 base at V and 5 bases at J, with 15 bases between. The CDR3 spans 15 residues. The CDR3 DNA sequence: TGTGCCAGCAGCTTAGTCCAGGGGAGGGAGAACGAGCAGTACTTC. Residues: CASSLVQGRENEQYF.

CDR3 in amino acids: CASRLGDSSSYEQYF. In DNA, the CDR3 is TGTGCAAGTCGCTTAGGGGACAGTAGCTCCTACGAGCAGTACTTC. This chain uses TRBV12-2 with TRBJ2-7; TRBD1 was called by the table and not checked on the DNA. TRBV12-2 is a known pseudogene. CDR3 length: 15 amino acids.

Notes on this clone: This may be a read error, as it is one base from a much larger clone. V and J are TRBV6-1 and TRBJ2-3; TRBD2 matches 11 bases. Losses at the gene ends were 4 bases for V and 4 bases for J; bases not matched to a gene: 10. CDR1 and CDR2 from the germline V gene are MNHNS and SASEGT. The CDR3 is 17 amino acids. The CDR3 coding sequence is TGTGCCAGCAGTGGAGCGATAGCGGGAGGGCCATCAGATACGCAGTATTTT. It translates to CASSGAIAGGPSDTQYF.

The chain is built from TRBV28 and TRBJ1-2; D unresolved. V lost 5 bases to trimming and J lost 2 bases, with 9 bases between them. Germline CDR1 reads MDHEN; CDR2 reads SYDVKM. The CDR3 contains 13 residues. The CDR3 coding sequence is TGTGCCAGCAGTGAGGGAGGAAACTATGGCTACACCTTC. This encodes CASSEGGNYGYTF.

The rearrangement links TRBV19 to TRBJ2-1; TRBD1 matches at 9 bases. This CDR3 comprises 13 residues. V lost 7 bases, J lost 8 bases, and 6 bases stayed unmatched. Germline values: CDR1 LNHDA, CDR2 SQIVND (reference sequence). The CDR3 coding sequence is TGTGCCAGTAAGGTACAGGGGGCCCATGAGCAGTTCTTC. Protein: CASKVQGAHEQFF.

This chain links TRBV7-9 with TRBJ2-3, with a weak D call TRBD2 (5 bases). The CDR3 covers 19 residues. Germline V gives CDR1 SEHNR, CDR2 FQNEAQ (reference sequence). Trimming left V 6 bases short and J 0 bases short, with 25 bases between. CDR3 nucleotide sequence: TGTGCCAGCAGTTCGCGTATTCCGTGGACTTCCTCTAGCACAGATACGCAGTATTTT. This translates into CASSSRIPWTSSSTDTQYF.

The gene calls are TRBV6-6 and TRBJ1-6, with TRBD1 identical over 7 bases. With 0 bases clipped from V and 4 bases from J, the junction kept 3 bases outside the gene matches. CDR1 and CDR2 (germline): MNHNY, SVGAGI (reference sequence). The CDR3 is 16 residues long. CDR3 amino acids: CASSYSTGWYNSPLHF. The CDR3 DNA is TGTGCCAGCAGTTACTCGACAGGGTGGTATAATTCACCCCTCCACTTT.